Listed here are 32 T cell receptor beta chains from one sample, sequenced in a study of blood T cell repertoires in COVID-19. Some clones are missing from TCRdb's copy, which holds only in-frame ones; the method was immunoSEQ multiplex PCR. The data show around 120,000 clones, 85% to 90% seen once. The sample was peripheral blood. Receptors originate from a woman aged 60 to 75 with COVID-19, enrolled during active disease.

CDR3 sequence reads: CATSSRDRGLGGYTF. In nucleotides, the CDR3 is TGTGCCACCTCGTCACGGGACAGGGGGCTTGGAGGCTACACCTTC. The gene calls are TRBV7-8 and TRBJ1-2; 12 positions agree with TRBD1. The CDR3 totals 15 residues. Germline CDR1 is SGHVS and CDR2 is FQNEAQ. The V segment lost 10 bases and the J segment 8 bases; nucleotides outside the gene matches: 14.

This chain links TRBV2 with TRBJ1-4, with a possible D match to TRBD1 (5 bases). V lost 6 bases and J lost 0, with 11 bases in between. The CDR3 is made up of 15 amino acids. The germline CDR1 and CDR2 sequences are SNHLY and FYNNEI. Here the CDR3 reads CASSGTVATNEKLFF. Here the CDR3 DNA reads TGTGCCAGCAGCGGGACTGTCGCAACTAATGAAAAACTGTTTTTT.

The rearrangement uses TRBV5-6 and TRBJ2-2; 9 bases agree with TRBD2. Germline values: CDR1 SGHDT, CDR2 YYEEEE. Trimming removed 4 bases from V and 5 bases from J; junction bases left unmatched: 9. The CDR3 is 16 amino acids. The chain's CDR3 is CASSPLVSGGTGELFF. Written as DNA, the CDR3 is TGTGCCAGCAGCCCCTTGGTTAGCGGGGGAACCGGGGAGCTGTTTTTT.

The chain has TRBV27 and TRBJ1-6; D remains ambiguous. The germline V and J ends were trimmed by 2 bases and 0 bases, with 8 bases remaining between them. Germline CDR1 reads MNHEY; CDR2 reads SMNVEV (reference sequence). This CDR3 comprises 16 residues. In nucleotides, the CDR3 is TGTGCCAGCAGTTTAGATGGGAGCTCCTATAATTCACCCCTCCACTTT. Translated: CASSLDGSSYNSPLHF.

The chain is built from TRBV3-1 (or the pseudogene TRBV3-2) and TRBJ2-5; 7 bases fit TRBD2. This CDR3 is built from 14 residues. Germline V gene data show CDR1 as LGHDT and CDR2 as YNNKEL (reference sequence). V trimming: 2 bases; J trimming: 1 base; junction bases outside the gene matches: 1. The CDR3 DNA sequence: TGTGCCAGCAGCCAACCGGGGGGCCAAGAGACCCAGTACTTC. Protein product: CASSQPGGQETQYF.

Only one count was recorded for this clone. The chain recombines TRBV6-5 with TRBJ2-3; TRBD2 aligns across 7 bases. With 10 bases clipped from V and 2 bases from J, the junction kept 9 bases outside the gene matches. The CDR3 runs 14 residues. The germline CDR1 and CDR2 sequences are MNHEY and SVGAGI. CDR3 sequence reads: CATSAGLITDTQYF. The DNA of the CDR3 is TGTGCCACCTCCGCGGGACTAATCACAGATACGCAGTATTTT.

The J gene is TRBJ2-1, the V gene TRBV9; D is unresolved. Per the germline V gene, CDR1 is SGDLS and CDR2 is YYNGEE. The CDR3 sequence is 11 residues long. Trimming left V 3 bases short and J 5 bases short, with 3 bases between. The CDR3 sequence is CASSGDNEQFF. CDR3 nucleotide sequence: TGTGCCAGCAGCGGAGACAATGAGCAGTTCTTC.

This CDR3 is CASNQNGEFSNQPQHF. In DNA, the CDR3 is TGTGCCAGCAACCAAAACGGGGAATTCAGCAATCAGCCCCAGCATTTT. This chain links TRBV7-2 with TRBJ1-5; no reliable D call. CDR1 and CDR2 from the germline V gene are SGHTA and FQGNSA. Trimming took off 7 bases at V and 1 base at J, with 17 bases between the two ends. The CDR3 spans 16 residues.

The V call is TRBV30, the J call TRBJ1-4; D uncertain. Trimming took off 2 bases at V and 5 bases at J, with 6 bases between the two ends. There are 12 residues in the CDR3. Germline CDR1 is GTSNPN and CDR2 is SVGIG (reference sequence). CDR3 coding DNA: TGTGCCTGGAGTCCGGTGAATGAAAAACTGTTTTTT. Amino acids: CAWSPVNEKLFF.

V is TRBV30 and J is TRBJ1-5; D possibly corresponds to TRBD1 (6 bases). The CDR3 is 15 amino acids. CDR1 and CDR2 (germline): GTSNPN, SVGIG (reference sequence). V was cut by 4 bases and J by 10 bases, with 23 bases left in between. As DNA, the CDR3 is TGTGCCTGGACAAACCCTAAAAGCAGGGGCTCCCCCCAGCATTTT. Translation gives CAWTNPKSRGSPQHF.

This chain uses TRBV6-6 with TRBJ1-6; tentative D call: TRBD1 (5 bases). From germline, CDR1 is MNHNY and CDR2 SVGAGI (reference sequence). Trimming shortened V by 2 bases and J by 7 bases, and 9 bases separated the two germline ends. The CDR3 extends over 14 amino acids. The CDR3 nucleotides are TGTGCCAGCAGTTACCAGGGTGAAAATTCACCCCTCCACTTT. Residues: CASSYQGENSPLHF.

This clone was seen just once. The J gene is TRBJ1-1, the V gene TRBV29-1; TRBD1 matches at 7 bases. Trimming at V came to 6 bases and at J to 11 bases, leaving 6 bases not matched to a gene. Germline V lookup: CDR1 SQVTM, CDR2 ANQGSEA. The CDR3 consists of 10 residues. The chain's CDR3 is CSVATGTAFF. The CDR3 coding sequence is TGCAGCGTCGCGACAGGGACGGCTTTCTTT.

The chain links TRBV2 to TRBJ2-7, with D possibly matching TRBD2 (5 bases). CDR1 is SNHLY and CDR2 is FYNNEI in the germline V gene. This CDR3 region has 12 residues. V lost 7 bases and J 3 bases, leaving 10 bases between the germline ends. The CDR3 sequence is CASKAEHYEQYF. In nucleotides, the CDR3 is TGTGCCAGCAAAGCGGAACACTACGAGCAGTACTTC.

This chain joins TRBV29-1 and TRBJ2-3; 10 bases map to TRBD2. Germline CDR1 SQVTM, CDR2 ANQGSEA. CDR3 length: 15 residues. With 2 bases clipped from V and 5 bases from J, the junction kept 7 bases outside the gene matches. CDR3 bases: TGCAGCGTTGAACAGCGGGGGGGCTTAGGAGATACGCAGTATTTT. Encoded protein: CSVEQRGGLGDTQYF.

This chain links TRBV6-2 or TRBV6-3 with TRBJ2-5, with D perhaps TRBD1 (5 bases). Germline V gene lookup returns CDR1 MNHEY and CDR2 SVGEGT. This CDR3 region has 11 residues. Trimming shortened V by 5 bases and J by 4 bases, and 5 bases separated the two germline ends. CDR3 coding DNA: TGTGCCAGCAGTCAGGGAGAGACCCAGTACTTC. Its protein is CASSQGETQYF.

The chain recombines TRBV6-2 or TRBV6-3 with TRBJ1-2; TRBD1 aligns across 7 bases. J lost 8 bases, V lost 0 bases, and 6 bases had no gene match. The germline V gene encodes CDR1 MNHEY and CDR2 SVGEGT. This CDR3 has 14 residues. CDR3 nucleotide sequence: TGTGCCAGCAGTTACTCAACGGGAGGGGGCGGCTACACCTTC. The encoded protein is CASSYSTGGGGYTF.

The chain links TRBV15 to TRBJ2-3; 11 bases line up with TRBD2. Per germline, CDR1 LNHNV and CDR2 YYDKDF (reference sequence). With 0 bases clipped from V and 0 bases from J, the junction kept 5 bases outside the gene matches. The length of the CDR3 is 18 residues. Here the CDR3 DNA reads TGTGCCACCAGCAGAGATTTGGCTAGCGGGGGGAGCACAGATACGCAGTATTTT. This sequence encodes CATSRDLASGGSTDTQYF.

V and J are TRBV9 and TRBJ2-7, with TRBD1 matching over 8 bases. The V gene end was trimmed by 4 bases and the J gene end by 4 bases; junction bases not matched to a gene: 7. This CDR3 has 14 residues. The germline V gene has CDR1 SGDLS and CDR2 YYNGEE. The CDR3 spells CASSPRTGPYEQYF. The CDR3 DNA is TGTGCCAGCAGCCCCCGGACAGGGCCGTACGAGCAGTACTTC. The full variable domain, with the rest looked up from reference TRBV9 and TRBJ2-7, is DSGVTQTPKHLITATGQRVTLRCSPRSGDLSVYWYQQSLDQGLQFLIQYYNGEERAKGNILERFSAQQFPDLHSELNLSSLELGDSALYFCASSPRTGPYEQYFGPGTRLTVT.

Worth noting for this clone: The sample has other DNA sequences that encode this CDR3 too. V gene TRBV9 combines with J gene TRBJ1-3; 12 bases fit TRBD1. The germline V gene encodes CDR1 SGDLS and CDR2 YYNGEE. The CDR3 consists of 16 residues. The junction had 4 bases not matched to a gene; V was cut back by 2 bases and J by 4 bases. The CDR3 coding sequence is TGTGCCAGCAGCGTGGGACAGGGGGCATCAGGAAACACCATATATTTT. As protein: CASSVGQGASGNTIYF.

The chain uses TRBV29-1 and TRBJ2-2, with 7 bases aligning to TRBD1. The CDR3 consists of 14 residues. Germline CDR1 is SQVTM and CDR2 is ANQGSEA. Unmatched junction bases numbered 8, after V lost 6 bases and J lost 4 bases. The CDR3 bases are TGCAGCGTGGGGAAGGACAGGTCCACCGGGGAGCTGTTTTTT. Its protein is CSVGKDRSTGELFF.

The chain is built from TRBV6-5 and TRBJ2-7; 10 positions match TRBD1. The ends lost 4 bases at V and 0 bases at J; junction bases unmatched: 3. Germline lookup yields CDR1 MNHEY and CDR2 SVGAGI. The CDR3 is 15 amino acids. The CDR3 spells CASSSGTGDSYEQYF. Written as DNA, the CDR3 is TGTGCCAGCAGTTCCGGGACAGGGGACTCCTACGAGCAGTACTTC.

The rearrangement joins TRBV11-2 to TRBJ2-6; no reliable D call. V lost 4 bases and J 0 bases, leaving 19 bases between the germline ends. The V gene's germline CDR1 is SGHAT and CDR2 FQNNGV. The CDR3 length is 19 residues. The CDR3 DNA reads TGTGCCAGCAGCTCCTTCGTAGAACAGATGACCTCTGGGGCCAACGTCCTGACTTTC. Its translation: CASSSFVEQMTSGANVLTF.

The CDR3 loop reads CAISDGWGRVTEAFF. The CDR3 DNA follows: TGTGCCATCAGTGATGGGTGGGGCCGGGTCACTGAAGCTTTCTTT. This rearrangement joins TRBV10-3 to TRBJ1-1, with TRBD1 as a possible D gene (5 bases). Germline V gene sequence: CDR1 ENHRY, CDR2 SYGVKD. The CDR3 length is 15 residues. Deletions cut 3 bases from V and 4 bases from J, with 15 bases between.

The chain carries TRBV19 and TRBJ1-6; D is unresolved. The V end was cut by 5 bases, the J end by 10 bases, with 9 bases between. Germline V gives CDR1 LNHDA, CDR2 SQIVND (reference sequence). The CDR3 sequence is 12 residues long. CDR3 amino acids: CASSPPGSPLHF. The DNA of the CDR3 is TGTGCCAGTAGTCCCCCCGGGTCACCCCTCCACTTT.

The chain recombines TRBV27 with TRBJ2-7; a possible D gene is TRBD2 (6 bases). This CDR3 has 16 residues. CDR1 is MNHEY, CDR2 SMNVEV, per germline (reference sequence). Deletions cut 5 bases from V and 2 bases from J, with 19 bases between. CDR3 in DNA: TGTGCCAGCAGTCTCTCTCCGGGACTGATTACCTACGAGCAGTACTTC. Protein sequence: CASSLSPGLITYEQYF.

The CDR3 is CSPYSLYTF. The DNA for the CDR3 is TGCAGCCCCTACAGCCTCTACACCTTC. The chain has TRBV29-1 and TRBJ1-2; the D is unclear. Looked up from germline, CDR1 is SQVTM and CDR2 is ANQGSEA. V was trimmed by 8 bases and J by 10 bases, leaving 11 bases between them. There are 9 residues in the CDR3.

This chain joins TRBV2 and TRBJ2-5, with 7 bases fitting TRBD2. J lost 4 bases, V lost 6 bases, and 5 bases had no gene match. This CDR3 region has 13 residues. Germline V gene lookup returns CDR1 SNHLY and CDR2 FYNNEI. The CDR3 sequence is CASSGLGRETQYF. DNA for the CDR3: TGTGCCAGCAGCGGACTAGGACGAGAGACCCAGTACTTC.

V is TRBV16 and J is TRBJ2-1, with 11 bases fitting TRBD2. The CDR3 totals 17 residues. V lost 4 bases to trimming and J lost 6 bases; unmatched junction nucleotides: 11. Germline V lookup: CDR1 KGHSY, CDR2 FQNENV. As DNA, the CDR3 is TGTGCCAGCAGCCGCCCGCCATTTAGCGGGGGGGCCAATGAGCAGTTCTTC. Protein: CASSRPPFSGGANEQFF.

The V and J genes are TRBV7-2 and TRBJ1-1, with 8 nucleotides matching TRBD1. Germline values: CDR1 SGHTA, CDR2 FQGNSA. The CDR3 extends over 17 amino acids. V lost 3 bases, J lost 6 bases, and 15 bases stayed unmatched. CDR3 DNA: TGTGCCAGCAGCTTCCGGACTCGGACAGGGTGGATTGCTGAAGCTTTCTTT. Its translation is CASSFRTRTGWIAEAFF.

This chain joins TRBV7-3 and TRBJ2-3; 11 nucleotides line up with TRBD2. CDR3 size: 16 residues. Germline V gene lookup returns CDR1 SGHTA and CDR2 FQGTGA. V lost 4 bases and J lost 2; bases outside the gene matches: 5. Here the CDR3 reads CASSSVAGGTTDTQYF. In DNA, the CDR3 is TGTGCCAGCAGCTCCGTAGCGGGGGGGACCACAGATACGCAGTATTTT.

In its sample, this clone was seen a few times. The V gene is TRBV6-2 or TRBV6-3, the J gene TRBJ2-2; 7 bases agree with TRBD1. Germline trimming cut 3 bases from V and 3 bases from J; bases unmatched to any gene: 1. CDR1 and CDR2 (germline): MNHEY, SVGEGT. CDR3 size: 14 residues. The CDR3: CASSYGTDTGELFF. DNA for the CDR3: TGTGCCAGCAGTTATGGGACAGACACCGGGGAGCTGTTTTTT.

This CDR3 reads CASSLVRWTGDSYEQYF. The CDR3 DNA follows: TGTGCCAGCAGCTTAGTACGGTGGACAGGAGACTCCTACGAGCAGTACTTC. The chain has TRBV7-9 and TRBJ2-7; 7 bases line up with TRBD1. Germline V CDR1 and CDR2: SEHNR, FQNEAQ (reference sequence). After removal of 1 base from V and 0 bases from J, the junction contained 9 bases not matched to a gene. This CDR3 contains 17 residues.